What follows are 13 T cell receptor beta chains derived from one specimen sequenced in a study of cytomegalovirus exposure and HLA in healthy donors. The protocol was immunoSEQ multiplex PCR, while the TCRdb copy is restricted to in-frame clones and leaves out a portion. The table shows around 160,000 clones, with around four fifths occurring only once. The specimen was PBMCs. These receptors were taken from a young man in good health and CMV-seropositive.

The chain joins TRBV5-4 to TRBJ1-6; D possibly corresponds to TRBD1 (6 bases). Trimming stripped 3 bases from V and 0 bases from J, with 13 bases between. The CDR3 has 17 residues. Germline V gene lookup returns CDR1 SGHNT and CDR2 YYREEE (reference sequence). CDR3 region: CASSSRQASSYNSPLHF. CDR3 DNA sequence: TGTGCCAGCAGCTCTAGACAGGCTAGCTCCTATAATTCACCCCTCCACTTT.

This clone was counted once. This CDR3 is CASSSAALATNEKLFF. DNA for the CDR3: TGCGCCAGCAGCTCCGCGGCACTTGCAACTAATGAAAAACTGTTTTTT. The chain links TRBV5-1 to TRBJ1-4; D is uncertain. CDR3 size: 16 residues. V was clipped by 3 bases and J by 0 bases, with 12 bases between them. Germline V gene lookup returns CDR1 SGHRS and CDR2 YFSETQ. Full variable domain (rest looked up from reference TRBV5-1 and TRBJ1-4): KAGVTQTPRYLIKTRGQQVTLSCSPISGHRSVSWYQQTPGQGLQFLFEYFSETQRNKGNFPGRFSGRQFSNSRSEMNVSTLELGDSALYLCASSSAALATNEKLFFGSGTQLSVL.

A few counts support this clone. This chain connects TRBV30 to TRBJ1-6, with 7 positions matching TRBD1. The CDR3 runs 13 residues. V shed 7 bases and J 10 bases; nucleotides not matched to a gene: 10. CDR1 is GTSNPN, CDR2 SVGIG, per germline (reference sequence). This CDR3 reads CASEQGISSPLHF. In DNA form, the CDR3 reads TGTGCCTCCGAACAGGGGATAAGCTCACCCCTCCACTTT.

The chain couples TRBV9 to TRBJ2-2, with a possible D match to TRBD2 (5 bases). With 0 bases removed from V and 6 bases from J, the gap between germline ends came to 6 bases. The length of the CDR3 is 13 residues. Germline V gene lookup returns CDR1 SGDLS and CDR2 YYNGEE. CDR3 amino acids: CASSVGGSGELFF. DNA for the CDR3: TGTGCCAGCAGCGTAGGAGGGTCCGGGGAGCTGTTTTTT. The full variable domain, with the rest looked up from reference TRBV9 and TRBJ2-2, is DSGVTQTPKHLITATGQRVTLRCSPRSGDLSVYWYQQSLDQGLQFLIQYYNGEERAKGNILERFSAQQFPDLHSELNLSSLELGDSALYFCASSVGGSGELFFGEGSRLTVL.

This chain links TRBV30 with TRBJ2-7, with 9 bases lining up with TRBD1. The CDR3 runs 14 residues. The V gene's germline CDR1 is GTSNPN and CDR2 SVGIG (reference sequence). The J segment lost 5 bases and the V segment lost 4 bases, leaving 9 bases of the junction unmatched. The CDR3 DNA sequence: TGTGCCTGGAACCCCGGGACAGGGCCCCACGAGCAGTACTTC. Translated, it gives CAWNPGTGPHEQYF.

The CDR3 protein is CASSLRESGGIEQYF. In nucleotides, the CDR3 is TGTGCCAGCAGTTTAAGGGAAAGCGGGGGCATCGAGCAGTACTTC. The chain links TRBV27 to TRBJ2-7, with 8 bases identical to TRBD2. Germline V lookup: CDR1 MNHEY, CDR2 SMNVEV (reference sequence). The V segment lost 2 bases and the J segment 6 bases; nucleotides outside the gene matches: 9. CDR3 size: 15 residues.

V usage is TRBV7-9 and J usage is TRBJ2-2, with D tentatively TRBD1 (6 bases). The CDR3 is made up of 14 amino acids. Germline CDR1 reads SEHNR; CDR2 reads FQNEAQ (reference sequence). V was trimmed by 5 bases and J by 2 bases, leaving 9 bases between them. Here the CDR3 reads CASSIQGNTGELFF. The CDR3 DNA follows: TGTGCCAGCAGCATACAGGGAAACACCGGGGAGCTGTTTTTT.

The gene calls are TRBV2 and TRBJ2-2; perhaps TRBD1 as D (6 bases). Germline assignment: CDR1 SNHLY and CDR2 FYNNEI. CDR3 length equals 15 residues. Trimming removed 2 bases from V and 3 bases from J, with 10 bases in between. For the CDR3, the DNA is TGTGCCAGCAGTGAATGGGGGCCCCACACCGGGGAGCTGTTTTTT. Translated, it gives CASSEWGPHTGELFF.

CDR3 loop: CASSPGVPIGNEQFF. In DNA form, the CDR3 reads TGTGCCAGCAGTCCCGGGGTACCCATAGGCAATGAGCAGTTCTTC. The gene calls are TRBV6-6 and TRBJ2-1; D possibly corresponds to TRBD2 (5 bases). V was cut by 5 bases and J by 6 bases, with 17 bases left in between. The CDR3 covers 15 residues. Germline loops: CDR1 MNHNY, CDR2 SVGAGI (reference sequence).

The chain uses TRBV4-2 and TRBJ2-2, with 10 bases matching TRBD2. The germline CDR1 and CDR2 sequences are LGHNA and YNFKEQ. J gave up 1 base and V 0 bases, and 8 bases lay outside the gene matches. The CDR3 length is 19 residues. The CDR3 region is CASSQDGISGGRNTGELFF. The CDR3 nucleotides read TGTGCCAGCAGCCAAGATGGGATTAGCGGGGGGAGGAACACCGGGGAGCTGTTTTTT.

J is TRBJ2-7 and V is TRBV4-1; TRBD1 aligns across 7 bases. With V trimmed by 2 bases and J by 2 bases, 6 bases remained unmatched. The germline gives CDR1 MGHRA, CDR2 YSYEKL. CDR3 length: 15 residues. This CDR3 is CASSQYGDSPYEQYF. The CDR3, as DNA: TGCGCCAGCAGCCAATATGGGGACAGTCCCTACGAGCAGTACTTC.

The chain is built from TRBV6-5 and TRBJ2-5; 8 bases match TRBD2. CDR1 is MNHEY, CDR2 SVGAGI, per germline. Trimming at V came to 2 bases and at J to 5 bases, leaving 7 bases not matched to a gene. The CDR3 totals 15 residues. The DNA of the CDR3 is TGTGCCAGCAGTTACGAACAGCGGGGGAGGGAGACCCAGTACTTC. Encoded protein: CASSYEQRGRETQYF.

This clone occurred a few times. The CDR3 DNA reads TGTGCCAGCTCACAGACAGTGAACACTGAAGCTTTCTTT. Protein product: CASSQTVNTEAFF. The chain uses TRBV18 and TRBJ1-1; D perhaps matches TRBD1 (5 bases). The CDR3 has 13 residues. Germline loops: CDR1 KGHSH, CDR2 LQKENI. V shed 4 bases and J shed 0 bases, with 6 bases lying between them.